Below, 4 T cell receptor beta chains from the same sample are listed, as sequenced in a study of CD8 T cells in ankylosing spondylitis (dated by TCRdb to about 2017). The method behind the library was 5' RACE. Sequencing took place on an Illumina HiSeq 2500. Through fastp at Q25 and MiXCR, TCRdb rebuilt clones from the public reads, retaining in-frame beta chains. CDR3 protein sequences are deduplicated, and each keeps its most common genes and DNA. The sample includes over 95,000 distinct CDR3 sequences, with about 8.5% observed a single time. The ten largest clonotypes hold 8.5% to 10% of the sample. Material for sequencing was blood, either unsorted or a sorted T cell fraction (not recorded which). All receptors come from a male donor with ankylosing spondylitis or in good health (not recorded which).

This clonotype was counted only a few times. The chain recombines TRBV29-1 with TRBJ2-7, with no clear D. Trimming removed 4 bases from V and 2 bases from J, with 12 bases in between. Germline V CDR1 and CDR2: SQVTM, ANQGSEA. The length of the CDR3 is 13 residues. The CDR3 bases are TGCAGCGTTGTCGGACCGGGTACCTACGAGCAGTACTTC. Translation: CSVVGPGTYEQYF.

This clonotype was detected many times. V is TRBV20-1 and J is TRBJ2-3; D call uncertain. Germline CDR1 and CDR2: DFQATT and SNEGSKA (reference sequence). V lost 5 bases to trimming and J lost 4 bases, with 19 bases between them. There are 15 residues in the CDR3. CDR3 protein: CSAEPGPRSADTQYF. CDR3 DNA: TGCAGTGCTGAGCCGGGCCCCCGGTCGGCAGATACGCAGTATTTT.

This clonotype was seen ten or more times. This sequence joins TRBV3-1 and TRBJ1-2; D remains ambiguous. CDR1 is LGHDT and CDR2 is YNNKEL in the germline V gene (reference sequence). V dropped 0 bases and J dropped 8 bases, with 7 bases sitting between them. There are 12 residues in the CDR3. The DNA for the CDR3 is TGTGCCAGCAGCCAAGATCGGCGGGGCTACACCTTC. This sequence encodes CASSQDRRGYTF.

This clonotype occurred many times. This sequence joins TRBV12-3 or TRBV12-4 and TRBJ2-1; D is ambiguous. The V gene lost 8 bases and the J gene lost 4 bases, with 9 bases spanning the gap. This CDR3 contains 12 residues. In nucleotides, the CDR3 is TGTGCCAGCGGGTGGAGTTACAATGAGCAGTTCTTC. The encoded protein is CASGWSYNEQFF.